Below, 32 T cell receptor beta chains from the same sample are listed, as sequenced in a study of CD8 T cells in ankylosing spondylitis. Whole-study results and caveats: What seemed typical of ankylosing spondylitis blood was a TCR beta motif built from about eight highly homologous variants.

These TCRs' antigens remain unknown. TCRdb reanalysed the 5' RACE reads using MiXCR and keeps one entry per CDR3 protein. Of more than 650,000 distinct CDR3 sequences detected, about 12% appear once; the ten largest clones hold roughly 0.51%. Sequencing was carried out using blood, either unsorted or a sorted T cell fraction (not recorded which). These receptors came from a male donor with ankylosing spondylitis.

The J gene is TRBJ2-3, the V gene TRBV29-1, with no clear D. The CDR3 is made up of 16 amino acids. V dropped 5 bases and J dropped 1 base, with 19 bases sitting between them. Germline-derived CDR1 and CDR2 are SQVTM and ANQGSEA. As DNA, the CDR3 is TGCAGCGTTTCACTATCCGGCGTCTGGGGCACAGATACGCAGTATTTT. Its translation is CSVSLSGVWGTDTQYF.

This clonotype has ten or more counts. The V gene is TRBV15, the J gene TRBJ2-1; TRBD2 agrees at 14 bases. CDR1 is LNHNV, CDR2 YYDKDF, per germline (reference sequence). CDR3 length equals 14 residues. The J segment lost 8 bases and the V segment lost 8 bases, leaving 5 bases of the junction unmatched. The CDR3 region is CATSKGLAGDEQFF. The CDR3 bases are TGTGCCACCTCTAAGGGACTAGCGGGGGATGAGCAGTTCTTC.

A note on this clonotype: Sequence at one end of the junction differs from germline and may be a read error. The J gene is TRBJ1-2, the V gene TRBV10-3; D call uncertain. Germline V gene data show CDR1 as ENHRY and CDR2 as SYGVKD. The CDR3 has 12 residues. This chain's CDR3 is CSISEVGRGYTF. The CDR3 region has the DNA TGTTCCATCAGTGAAGTGGGTCGTGGCTACACCTTC.

In its sample, this clonotype was seen many times. V and J are TRBV28 and TRBJ2-1; TRBD2 matches at 10 bases. In germline, CDR1 is MDHEN, CDR2 SYDVKM. V lost 4 bases, J lost 4 bases, and 4 bases stayed unmatched. The length of the CDR3 is 15 residues. Written as DNA, the CDR3 is TGTGCCAGCAGTTCAGCGGGGGGGCCTTACAATGAGCAGTTCTTC. The encoded protein is CASSSAGGPYNEQFF.

This clonotype has a count of ten or more. One junction end disagrees with the germline gene, perhaps due to a read error. For the CDR3, the DNA is TGTGCCAGCAGCTTAGGGCAGGGGGCCTATGGCTACACCTTC. Amino acids: CASSLGQGAYGYTF. The rearrangement uses TRBV5-1 and TRBJ1-2; 8 bases are shared with TRBD1. The V gene's germline CDR1 is SGHRS and CDR2 YFSETQ. CDR3 size: 14 residues.

This clonotype was seen more than once but under ten times. V usage is TRBV4-2 and J usage is TRBJ2-3, with D possibly TRBD2 on 6 matching bases. The CDR3 contains 15 residues. Trimming stripped 1 base from V and 2 bases from J, with 10 bases between. The germline gives CDR1 LGHNA, CDR2 YNFKEQ. The CDR3: CASSQGGVTTDTQYF. The CDR3 nucleotides read TGTGCCAGCAGCCAAGGGGGGGTAACCACAGATACGCAGTATTTT.

The chain carries TRBV7-9 and TRBJ2-3; D perhaps matches TRBD1 (5 bases). Per germline, CDR1 SEHNR and CDR2 FQNEAQ (reference sequence). This CDR3 has 13 amino acids. With 7 bases removed from V and 5 bases from J, the gap between germline ends came to 13 bases. CDR3 sequence reads: CASNLITGDTQYF. Written as DNA, the CDR3 is TGTGCCAGCAACCTTATTACAGGAGATACGCAGTATTTT.

This clonotype was detected a few times. The J gene is TRBJ2-5, the V gene TRBV11-2; tentatively, D is TRBD2 (5 bases). This CDR3 contains 14 residues. The germline V gene encodes CDR1 SGHAT and CDR2 FQNNGV. Trimming stripped 7 bases from V and 4 bases from J, with 16 bases between. The CDR3 is CASTSGSWGETQYF. CDR3 DNA sequence: TGTGCCAGCACCTCTGGGAGTTGGGGAGAGACCCAGTACTTC.

This clonotype came up many times. V is TRBV29-1 and J is TRBJ2-1; the D is unclear. Germline V gene data show CDR1 as SQVTM and CDR2 as ANQGSEA. Trimming shortened V by 4 bases and J by 7 bases, and 8 bases separated the two germline ends. The CDR3 totals 11 residues. CDR3 amino acids: CSVARVNEQFF. The DNA for the CDR3 is TGCAGCGTTGCTAGGGTGAATGAGCAGTTCTTC.

The sample holds a few counts of this clonotype. The chain combines TRBV10-3 with TRBJ1-3; no reliable D call. The V end was cut by 5 bases, the J end by 8 bases, with 13 bases between. CDR1 ENHRY and CDR2 SYGVKD come from the germline V gene. The CDR3 totals 13 residues. The CDR3 DNA reads as TGTGCCATCAGTCCCAAGTCTGGGGACACCATATATTTT. It encodes CAISPKSGDTIYF.

For the CDR3, the DNA is TGTGCCAGCAGCAGACTGACTAGCGGGAGTCCGCGGGACGAGCAGTACTTC. Translated: CASSRLTSGSPRDEQYF. The chain joins TRBV21-1 to TRBJ2-7; TRBD2 is taken as the D call from the table, unchecked against the DNA. TRBV21-1 is assigned pseudogene status. This CDR3 has 17 residues.

V gene TRBV20-1 combines with J gene TRBJ2-1; D might be TRBD1 (6 bases). CDR3 size: 14 residues. V lost 0 bases and J 9 bases, leaving 15 bases between the germline ends. Germline assignment: CDR1 DFQATT and CDR2 SNEGSKA (reference sequence). CDR3 amino acids: CSARDRLGAIEQFF. As DNA, the CDR3 is TGCAGTGCTAGAGATCGTTTGGGGGCTATTGAGCAGTTCTTC.

This clonotype was seen a few times. The chain employs TRBV4-3 and TRBJ2-5; D might be TRBD2 (6 bases). This CDR3 has 15 residues. The ends were cut back, 4 bases at V and 4 bases at J, with 16 bases in the middle. Germline V gene lookup returns CDR1 LGHNA and CDR2 YSLEER. This CDR3 reads CASSPRTGTAETQYF. The CDR3 region has the DNA TGCGCCAGCAGCCCGCGGACCGGGACTGCAGAGACCCAGTACTTC.

The CDR3: CASSFRWLSSYEQYF. The CDR3 DNA sequence: TGTGCCAGCAGTTTCCGATGGCTAAGCTCCTACGAGCAGTACTTC. The rearrangement links TRBV12-3 or TRBV12-4 to TRBJ2-7; no clear D gene. CDR3 length equals 15 residues. The ends were cut back, 3 bases at V and 0 bases at J, with 12 bases in the middle.

This clonotype appeared a few times. The chain employs TRBV7-8 and TRBJ2-3, with TRBD1 matching 8 bases. CDR3 length: 16 amino acids. In germline, CDR1 is SGHVS, CDR2 FQNEAQ. V lost 5 bases, J lost 4 bases, and 11 bases stayed unmatched. DNA for the CDR3: TGTGCCAGCAGCGCATGGACAGGGCGATTTTCAGATACGCAGTATTTT. Encoded protein: CASSAWTGRFSDTQYF.

This clonotype was observed a few times. The chain combines TRBV19 with TRBJ2-2, with a tentative D call TRBD2 (6 bases). This CDR3 is 14 amino acids long. Trimming removed 3 bases from V and 4 bases from J, with 9 bases in between. CDR1 is LNHDA and CDR2 is SQIVND in the germline V gene (reference sequence). CDR3 bases: TGTGCCAGTAGTATTGTGCGGGGCACCGGGGAGCTGTTTTTT. Protein product: CASSIVRGTGELFF.

CDR3 amino acids: CASSRRPEGERPQHF. Written as DNA, the CDR3 is TGTGCCAGCAGTCGTCGCCCCGAAGGAGAAAGGCCCCAGCATTTT. This rearrangement joins TRBV6-2 or TRBV6-3 to TRBJ1-5; D not certain. This CDR3 is built from 15 residues. Germline assignment: CDR1 MNHEY and CDR2 SVGEGT. V lost 5 bases and J 9 bases, leaving 20 bases between the germline ends.

In its sample, this clonotype was seen many times. This rearrangement joins TRBV29-1 to TRBJ2-7; perhaps TRBD2 as D (5 bases). This CDR3 has 13 residues. Germline values: CDR1 SQVTM, CDR2 ANQGSEA. V was trimmed by 1 base and J by 0 bases, leaving 7 bases between them. CDR3 nucleotides: TGCAGCGTTGAAGGAGGGAACTCCTACGAGCAGTACTTC. It translates to CSVEGGNSYEQYF.

The chain combines TRBV12-3 or TRBV12-4 with TRBJ2-3, with 11 bases identical to TRBD2. V shed 5 bases, J shed 6 bases, and the junction held 10 bases outside the gene matches. This CDR3 contains 16 residues. Here the CDR3 reads CASSPDSGRAGDTQYF. DNA for the CDR3: TGTGCCAGCAGTCCCGATAGCGGGAGGGCGGGCGATACGCAGTATTTT.

This clonotype was found a few times. The chain is built from TRBV15 and TRBJ1-5; D unclear. CDR1 and CDR2 (germline): LNHNV, YYDKDF (reference sequence). Trimming removed 0 bases at V and 6 bases at J, with 12 bases between. This CDR3 is built from 15 residues. The CDR3 bases are TGTGCCACCAGCAGAGAACCCGATCCCCGTCAGCCCCAGCATTTT. This encodes CATSREPDPRQPQHF.

The V gene is TRBV7-9, the J gene TRBJ2-7; 9 positions match TRBD1. The CDR3 loop spans 14 amino acids. Germline assignment: CDR1 SEHNR and CDR2 FQNEAQ (reference sequence). V lost 4 bases and J lost 6; bases outside the gene matches: 7. The CDR3 sequence is CASSSWDRDPEQYF. CDR3 bases: TGTGCCAGCAGCTCGTGGGACAGGGACCCCGAGCAGTACTTC.

In its sample, this clonotype was seen many times. V is TRBV10-3 and J is TRBJ2-1; 7 bases map to TRBD1. Trimming cost V 4 bases and J 2 bases; bases outside gene matches: 2. The germline gives CDR1 ENHRY, CDR2 SYGVKD. CDR3 length: 14 residues. The CDR3 protein is CAISGDRAYNEQFF. The CDR3 region has the DNA TGTGCCATCAGTGGAGACAGGGCCTACAATGAGCAGTTCTTC.

This clonotype was recorded at least ten times. The chain carries TRBV20-1 and TRBJ2-2, with 7 positions matching TRBD2. V shed 6 bases, J shed 0 bases, and the junction held 4 bases outside the gene matches. The germline V gene has CDR1 DFQATT and CDR2 SNEGSKA (reference sequence). The CDR3 length is 14 residues. CDR3 sequence reads: CSATGGSNTGELFF. In nucleotides, the CDR3 is TGCAGTGCCACGGGAGGCTCGAACACCGGGGAGCTGTTTTTT.

The chain uses TRBV5-1 and TRBJ2-6; no reliable D call. There are 16 residues in the CDR3. The V and J ends lost 4 bases and 0 bases respectively, with 11 bases between them. CDR1 SGHRS and CDR2 YFSETQ come from the germline V gene. The CDR3 DNA is TGCGCCAGCAGCCTCCAGGTTGTCTCTGGGGCCAACGTCCTGACTTTC. Protein: CASSLQVVSGANVLTF.

The chain uses TRBV6-4 and TRBJ2-1; D is undetermined. CDR3 length: 15 residues. Per the germline V gene, CDR1 is MRHNA and CDR2 is SNTAGT. Between the trimmed V and J ends, which lost 5 bases and 2 bases, there was a span of 13 bases. As DNA, the CDR3 is TGTGCCAGCAGTACACAAGCTGGGGCCTACAATGAGCAGTTCTTC. Translating gives CASSTQAGAYNEQFF.

This chain connects TRBV27 to TRBJ2-7, with TRBD2 identical over 10 bases. The V gene end was trimmed by 0 bases and the J gene end by 3 bases; junction bases not matched to a gene: 2. The germline CDR1 and CDR2 sequences are MNHEY and SMNVEV (reference sequence). The CDR3 has 15 residues. The CDR3: CASSLSTSGHYEQYF. The CDR3 DNA sequence: TGTGCCAGCAGTTTATCGACTAGCGGGCACTACGAGCAGTACTTC.

This clonotype has at least ten counts. CDR3 region: CSASTINYGYTF. DNA for the CDR3: TGCAGTGCTAGTACGATTAACTATGGCTACACCTTC. The rearrangement links TRBV20-1 to TRBJ1-2; D not resolved. Germline CDR1 reads DFQATT; CDR2 reads SNEGSKA (reference sequence). The CDR3 extends over 12 amino acids. Trimming left V 3 bases short and J 1 base short, with 6 bases between.

This clonotype was seen repeatedly, ten times or more. An end of the junction differs from the germline gene, which may be a read error. The chain employs TRBV5-1 and TRBJ2-3; TRBD1 matches at 8 bases. The CDR3 contains 14 residues. Germline V CDR1 and CDR2: SGHRS, YFSETQ. In nucleotides, the CDR3 is TGTGCCAGCAGCCTCGGACAGGGAGGAGATACGCAGTATTTT. Protein: CASSLGQGGDTQYF.

The CDR3 loop reads CSAREGPSTDTQYF. The DNA of the CDR3 is TGCAGTGCTAGGGAGGGACCAAGCACAGATACGCAGTATTTT. The V call is TRBV20-1, the J call TRBJ2-3; TRBD2 might be the D (6 bases). The ends were cut back, 3 bases at V and 0 bases at J, with 10 bases in the middle. Germline V lookup: CDR1 DFQATT, CDR2 SNEGSKA (reference sequence). CDR3 length equals 14 residues.

The V call is TRBV20-1, the J call TRBJ1-1, with 10 bases matching TRBD1. From germline, CDR1 is DFQATT and CDR2 SNEGSKA (reference sequence). Trimming took 6 bases from V and 7 from J; bases not matched to a gene: 8. This CDR3 has 13 residues. This chain's CDR3 is CSADRGRFGEAFF. The CDR3 DNA follows: TGCAGTGCCGACAGGGGGCGATTCGGTGAAGCTTTCTTT.

This clonotype was picked up many times. The CDR3 loop reads CASSRQDGQPQHF. The CDR3 nucleotides read TGTGCCAGCAGTCGACAGGATGGGCAGCCCCAGCATTTT. The rearrangement joins TRBV6-2 or TRBV6-3 to TRBJ1-5; tentative D call: TRBD1 (6 bases). This CDR3 has 13 residues. Germline V gene data show CDR1 as MNHEY and CDR2 as SVGEGT. Trimming left V 5 bases short and J 7 bases short, with 12 bases between.

The rearrangement uses TRBV10-2 and TRBJ2-3, with D possibly being TRBD2 (5 bases). Germline V lookup: CDR1 WSHSY, CDR2 SAAADI. This CDR3 is built from 15 residues. Trimming shortened V by 3 bases and J by 0 bases, and 10 bases separated the two germline ends. In DNA form, the CDR3 reads TGCGCCAGCAGTGATTTCGGGATCAGCACAGATACGCAGTATTTT. This gives the protein CASSDFGISTDTQYF.